Presented here are 22 T cell receptor beta chains from one specimen sequenced in a study of cytomegalovirus exposure and HLA in healthy donors. PCR used 60 Vbeta primers and 13 Jbeta primers. TCRdb keeps only in-frame clones here, not all; method: immunoSEQ multiplex PCR. The sample gives about 82,000 clones, roughly four fifths of which show up once; under 15% is in the top ten. The sample was PBMCs. The receptors were gathered from a human donor in good health.

This clone has only a few counts. The chain's CDR3 is CASSPAGFLSYTEAFF. CDR3 in DNA: TGTGCCAGCTCACCGGCAGGGTTTCTATCGTACACTGAAGCTTTCTTT. The V call is TRBV18, the J call TRBJ1-1, with D tentatively TRBD1 (5 bases). CDR1 and CDR2 (germline): KGHSH, LQKENI. Trimming took off 3 bases at V and 3 bases at J, with 17 bases between the two ends. The CDR3 runs to 16 residues.

The chain links TRBV12-1 to TRBJ2-7; TRBD2 is the table's D call, not checked against the DNA. TRBV12-1 is a pseudogene. CDR3 length: 14 residues. The CDR3 nucleotides read TGTGCCAGCAGCAGCAGCGGGAGCCTCTACGAGCAGTACTTC. This sequence encodes CASSSSGSLYEQYF.

This clone has a handful of counts. This chain connects TRBV10-2 to TRBJ2-3; D is unresolved. Germline values: CDR1 WSHSY, CDR2 SAAADI. Trimming left V 5 bases short and J 5 bases short, with 8 bases between. This CDR3 spans 12 amino acids. In DNA, the CDR3 is TGCGCCAGCAGTTTGTCAGGAGATACGCAGTATTTT. Amino acid sequence: CASSLSGDTQYF.

This clone appeared many times. V gene TRBV6-5 combines with J gene TRBJ1-3; D is uncertain. CDR1 MNHEY and CDR2 SVGAGI come from the germline V gene. This CDR3 is 15 amino acids long. Trimming removed 6 bases from V and 0 bases from J, with 12 bases in between. This chain's CDR3 is CASRTGSISGNTIYF. The CDR3 DNA sequence: TGTGCCAGCAGGACCGGGAGCATCTCTGGAAACACCATATATTTT.

The chain employs TRBV19 and TRBJ2-7; TRBD1 matches at 9 bases. Germline CDR1 LNHDA, CDR2 SQIVND (reference sequence). The CDR3 contains 14 residues. The J segment lost 3 bases and the V segment lost 5 bases, leaving 5 bases of the junction unmatched. CDR3 nucleotides: TGTGCCAGTAGTTTGTGGACAGGGGACTACGAGCAGTACTTC. It encodes CASSLWTGDYEQYF.

This clone was seen more than once but under ten times. This chain joins TRBV5-1 and TRBJ1-1; TRBD1 might be the D (6 bases). V was shortened by 3 bases and J by 5 bases, with 17 bases between the two germline ends. This CDR3 comprises 15 residues. CDR1 is SGHRS and CDR2 is YFSETQ in the germline V gene. CDR3 DNA sequence: TGCGCCAGCAGCTCGGCTAAGACAGGAACGACTGAAGCTTTCTTT. Residues: CASSSAKTGTTEAFF. The full variable domain, completed using reference TRBV5-1 and TRBJ1-1, is KAGVTQTPRYLIKTRGQQVTLSCSPISGHRSVSWYQQTPGQGLQFLFEYFSETQRNKGNFPGRFSGRQFSNSRSEMNVSTLELGDSALYLCASSSAKTGTTEAFFGQGTRLTVV.

V usage is TRBV27 and J usage is TRBJ2-7, with 10 positions matching TRBD1. J lost 0 bases, V lost 4 bases, and 0 bases had no gene match. The length of the CDR3 is 14 residues. Germline values: CDR1 MNHEY, CDR2 SMNVEV (reference sequence). The CDR3 bases are TGTGCCAGCAGTTGGGACAGGGGCTCCTACGAGCAGTACTTC. Translated: CASSWDRGSYEQYF.

The chain couples TRBV7-9 to TRBJ1-2; D is uncertain. CDR1 and CDR2 from the germline V gene are SEHNR and FQNEAQ (reference sequence). With 5 bases removed from V and 3 bases from J, the gap between germline ends came to 4 bases. The CDR3 contains 11 residues. CDR3 nucleotides: TGTGCCAGCAGCCTCTACTATGGCTACACCTTC. Protein sequence: CASSLYYGYTF.

This rearrangement joins TRBV6-1 to TRBJ1-2; 7 positions match TRBD1. Unmatched junction bases numbered 8, after V lost 1 base and J lost 3 bases. Germline CDR1 MNHNS, CDR2 SASEGT. This CDR3 region has 16 residues. CDR3 nucleotide sequence: TGTGCCAGCAGTGAAGGCCTGACAGGGACTTACTATGGCTACACCTTC. Translation: CASSEGLTGTYYGYTF.

V and J are TRBV19 and TRBJ2-7, with 10 bases lining up with TRBD2. V was pared by 5 bases and J by 2 bases, with 3 bases of the junction left unmatched. The CDR3 loop spans 14 amino acids. CDR1 is LNHDA and CDR2 is SQIVND in the germline V gene (reference sequence). CDR3: CASSYLAGAYEQYF. CDR3 sequence (DNA): TGTGCCAGTAGTTACCTAGCGGGGGCCTACGAGCAGTACTTC.

The chain links TRBV19 to TRBJ1-3, with D hard to call. Trimming cost V 5 bases and J 0 bases, with 14 bases left between them. Germline lookup yields CDR1 LNHDA and CDR2 SQIVND (reference sequence). There are 16 residues in the CDR3. In nucleotides, the CDR3 is TGTGCCAGTAGTTTTCCCAATGGGCCCTCTGGAAACACCATATATTTT. It yields the protein CASSFPNGPSGNTIYF.

J is TRBJ2-3 and V is TRBV5-1; 8 bases are shared with TRBD1. The length of the CDR3 is 14 residues. CDR1 SGHRS and CDR2 YFSETQ come from the germline V gene. The V segment lost 0 bases and the J segment 4 bases; nucleotides outside the gene matches: 1. The chain's CDR3 is CASSLGQGPDTQYF. The CDR3 DNA is TGCGCCAGCAGCTTGGGACAGGGGCCAGATACGCAGTATTTT. Looking up the rest from reference TRBV5-1 and TRBJ2-3 gives the full variable domain: KAGVTQTPRYLIKTRGQQVTLSCSPISGHRSVSWYQQTPGQGLQFLFEYFSETQRNKGNFPGRFSGRQFSNSRSEMNVSTLELGDSALYLCASSLGQGPDTQYFGPGTRLTVL.

CDR3 nucleotide sequence: TGTGCCAGCAGTTGGGGGGGACGGAGCCAAAATGAAAAACTGTTTTTT. Its translation: CASSWGGRSQNEKLFF. The genes are TRBV6-6 and TRBJ1-4; D is possibly TRBD1 (5 bases). The V gene lost 4 bases and the J gene lost 5 bases, with 17 bases spanning the gap. Germline V lookup: CDR1 MNHNY, CDR2 SVGAGI (reference sequence). The CDR3 extends over 16 amino acids.

This clone was seen a few times. The rearrangement uses TRBV5-1 and TRBJ2-7, with 12 bases that match TRBD1. The CDR3 spans 16 residues. V lost 4 bases and J lost 5; bases outside the gene matches: 10. CDR1 and CDR2 from the germline V gene are SGHRS and YFSETQ. Here the CDR3 reads CASSQGQGAFLDEQYF. The CDR3 DNA sequence: TGCGCCAGCAGCCAGGGACAGGGGGCGTTTTTGGACGAGCAGTACTTC.

The rearrangement links TRBV7-6 to TRBJ2-6, with 9 bases that match TRBD1. CDR3 length: 18 amino acids. Germline V CDR1 and CDR2: SGHVS, FNYEAQ. The V gene end was trimmed by 5 bases and the J gene end by 4 bases; junction bases not matched to a gene: 12. The CDR3 spells CASSATRDRARGANVLTF. CDR3 in DNA: TGTGCCAGCAGCGCCACCCGGGACAGGGCGAGGGGGGCCAACGTCCTGACTTTC.

The chain employs TRBV27 and TRBJ2-1, with 9 bases matching TRBD2. CDR1 is MNHEY and CDR2 is SMNVEV in the germline V gene (reference sequence). The CDR3 totals 16 residues. Trimming removed 4 bases from V and 7 bases from J; junction bases left unmatched: 11. The DNA for the CDR3 is TGTGCCAGCAGTTCCCCCGGACTAGCGATAACGAATGAGCAGTTCTTC. Translation: CASSSPGLAITNEQFF.

This clone was found once. The V gene is TRBV27, the J gene TRBJ1-2; 9 bases are a match to TRBD1. CDR1 MNHEY and CDR2 SMNVEV come from the germline V gene (reference sequence). After removal of 5 bases from V and 7 bases from J, the junction contained 8 bases not matched to a gene. This CDR3 is built from 14 residues. CDR3 loop: CASSGGTGFAGYTF. For the CDR3, the DNA is TGTGCCAGCAGTGGGGGGACAGGGTTCGCTGGCTACACCTTC.

V is TRBV10-3 and J is TRBJ1-6; 9 nucleotides align to TRBD1. CDR3 length: 14 residues. V lost 4 bases, J lost 8 bases, and 3 bases stayed unmatched. Germline CDR1 ENHRY, CDR2 SYGVKD. CDR3 in amino acids: CAISGGTGYSPLHF. The CDR3 nucleotides are TGTGCCATCAGTGGCGGGACAGGGTATTCACCCCTCCACTTT.

This clone was recorded once. This rearrangement joins TRBV7-8 to TRBJ2-3; D may be TRBD1 (6 bases). CDR3 size: 15 residues. The V end lost 5 bases, the J end lost 2 bases, and 14 bases lay between the germline ends. Per the germline V gene, CDR1 is SGHVS and CDR2 is FQNEAQ. The CDR3 protein is CASSPRDKNTDTQYF. CDR3 sequence (DNA): TGTGCCAGCAGCCCCCGGGACAAAAACACAGATACGCAGTATTTT.

Only a few counts were recorded for this clone. The chain uses TRBV5-1 and TRBJ2-2; possibly TRBD2 for D (5 bases). V shed 4 bases and J shed 3 bases, with 13 bases lying between them. The CDR3 is 15 amino acids. CDR1 and CDR2 (germline): SGHRS, YFSETQ. This CDR3 is CASSTMAADTGELFF. The DNA of the CDR3 is TGCGCCAGCAGCACAATGGCAGCGGACACCGGGGAGCTGTTTTTT. Filled out from reference TRBV5-1 and TRBJ2-2, the complete variable domain reads KAGVTQTPRYLIKTRGQQVTLSCSPISGHRSVSWYQQTPGQGLQFLFEYFSETQRNKGNFPGRFSGRQFSNSRSEMNVSTLELGDSALYLCASSTMAADTGELFFGEGSRLTVL.

The CDR3 bases are TGCGCCAGCAGCTTGGAGCGGGGGGGGCCCGGCACAGATACGCAGTATTTT. The encoded protein is CASSLERGGPGTDTQYF. The rearrangement links TRBV5-1 to TRBJ2-3, with 10 bases fitting TRBD2. Germline assignment: CDR1 SGHRS and CDR2 YFSETQ. The J segment lost 1 base and the V segment lost 0 bases, leaving 5 bases of the junction unmatched. The CDR3 runs to 17 residues.

The chain carries TRBV10-1 and TRBJ2-1; TRBD2 aligns across 7 bases. Germline V gene sequence: CDR1 WNHNN, CDR2 SYGVQD (reference sequence). The length of the CDR3 is 12 residues. The V and J ends lost 2 bases and 11 bases, in that order; junction bases with no gene match: 3. The CDR3 DNA is TGCGCCAGCAGTGAGGGGAGGGAGCAGCAGTTCTTC. This codes for CASSEGREQQFF.